This T cell receptor beta chain was sequenced for a study of identifying expanded T cells in peripheral blood. The data were produced by immunoSEQ multiplex PCR, yet TCRdb's version contains in-frame clones alone and is incomplete. Here the sample spans tens of thousands of clones, approximately 86% being singletons. V was pared by 4 bases and J by 5 bases, with 9 bases of the junction left unmatched. The germline V gene encodes CDR1 MGHDK and CDR2 SYGVNS. The CDR3 extends over 15 amino acids. Sample: blood. The receptor was isolated from a person between 18 and 75 years old in good health. The V and J genes are TRBV25-1 and TRBJ1-1; 8 bases are shared with TRBD1. CDR3 bases: TGTGCCAGCAGTGCCGGGGACAGGAGGAATACTGAAGCTTTCTTT. Protein sequence: CASSAGDRRNTEAFF. Full variable domain (remainder filled in from reference TRBV25-1 and TRBJ1-1): EADIYQTPRYLVIGTGKKITLECSQTMGHDKMYWYQQDPGMELHLIHYSYGVNSTEKGDLSSESTVSRIRTEHFPLTLESARPSHTSQYLCASSAGDRRNTEAFFGQGTRLTVV.